The clone carrying this T cell receptor beta chain was observed a handful of times. The junction does not match germline at one end; this may be a read error. This entry belongs to a study of blood T cells in healthy people across ages. Germline CDR1 reads SGHTA; CDR2 reads FQGNSA. The CDR3 runs 16 residues. A second roughly 6 to 12 cycle PCR used barcoded and J-beta primers. Every cDNA was tagged by a template-switch adaptor with 12 random nucleotides. TCRdb called the 5' RACE reads again in MiXCR, with one record for every CDR3 protein. The table records 800,000 to 950,000 distinct CDR3 sequences, around 34% of them present only once. The sample, about 10 milliliters of peripheral blood, was drawn from each donor.

The chain joins TRBV7-2 to TRBJ2-2, with TRBD1 identical over 8 bases. The receptor comes from a man aged 18 to 29 in good health. Sequencing input: blood. CDR3 region: CASSLAGGANTGELFF. The CDR3 coding sequence is TGTGCCAGCAGTTTAGCAGGGGGCGCGAACACCGGGGAGCTGTTTTTT.